Following are 15 T cell receptor beta chains from one sample sequenced in a study of shared clonotypes between healthy human individuals. TCRdb keeps only in-frame clones here, not all; method: immunoSEQ multiplex PCR. The sample consists of about half a million clones, around 73% of them appearing once. The sample taken for sequencing was PBMCs. The receptor set was obtained from a woman aged 40 to 50 in good health. Some clones in this sample may be carry-over from other donors' samples.

This chain uses TRBV7-8 with TRBJ2-3; the D is unclear. From germline, CDR1 is SGHVS and CDR2 FQNEAQ. With 5 bases removed from V and 2 bases from J, the gap between germline ends came to 8 bases. CDR3 length equals 13 residues. The CDR3 region has the DNA TGTGCCAGCAGCCCCCGCATCACAGATACGCAGTATTTT. Translation: CASSPRITDTQYF. The variable domain in full, with the rest retrieved from reference TRBV7-8 and TRBJ2-3, is GAGVSQSPRYKVAKRGQDVALRCDPISGHVSLFWYQQALGQGPEFLTYFQNEAQLDKSGLPSDRFFAERPEGSVSTLKIQRTQQEDSAVYLCASSPRITDTQYFGPGTRLTVL.

The V gene is TRBV21-1, the J gene TRBJ1-4. TRBV21-1 is termed a pseudogene. This CDR3 has 12 amino acids. The CDR3 spells CASSKGVEKLFF. As DNA, the CDR3 is TGTGCCAGCAGCAAAGGGGTTGAAAAACTGTTTTTT.

The genes are TRBV19 and TRBJ2-4; 7 bases line up with TRBD1. Germline CDR1 is LNHDA and CDR2 is SQIVND (reference sequence). Losses at the gene ends were 5 bases for V and 7 bases for J; bases not matched to a gene: 11. This CDR3 contains 15 residues. Here the CDR3 reads CASSPQDRKINIQYF. The CDR3 DNA reads as TGTGCCAGTAGTCCTCAGGACAGGAAGATCAACATTCAGTACTTC.

V and J are TRBV7-3 and TRBJ2-1; TRBD2 is a possible D gene (6 bases). Trimming shortened V by 3 bases and J by 2 bases, and 14 bases separated the two germline ends. CDR1 and CDR2 from the germline V gene are SGHTA and FQGTGA. The CDR3 contains 16 residues. DNA of the CDR3: TGTGCCAGCAGCTTGAATCTGGCTAGCGCCTACAATGAGCAGTTCTTC. Its protein is CASSLNLASAYNEQFF.

The chain couples TRBV6-1 to TRBJ2-2; 11 positions agree with TRBD1. The germline gives CDR1 MNHNS, CDR2 SASEGT. V lost 4 bases and J lost 1; bases outside the gene matches: 2. The CDR3 is 16 amino acids. In DNA form, the CDR3 reads TGTGCCAGCAGTGGAGGGACAGGGGGGAACACCGGGGAGCTGTTTTTT. Translating gives CASSGGTGGNTGELFF.

In this sample, this clone turned up a few times. The missing conserved phenylalanine or tryptophan at the end of this CDR3 makes a read error likely. No DNA is shown, since the ends of the CDR3 on it are uncertain; the CDR3 is the one TCRdb lists. The V and J genes are TRBV4-2 and TRBJ1-2. The CDR3 length equals 8 residues, ends included. Germline lookup yields CDR1 LGHNA and CDR2 YNFKEQ. The CDR3 spells CASSGGVL.

The chain recombines TRBV4-1 with TRBJ1-3; D is uncertain. Germline CDR1 and CDR2: MGHRA and YSYEKL. This CDR3 is 15 amino acids long. V lost 3 bases to trimming and J lost 0 bases, with 9 bases between them. CDR3 sequence: CASSHRHLSGNTIYF. For the CDR3, the DNA is TGCGCCAGCAGCCATCGACATCTCTCTGGAAACACCATATATTTT.

The chain links TRBV28 to TRBJ2-1; TRBD2 matches 14 bases. Germline V gives CDR1 MDHEN, CDR2 SYDVKM. Unmatched junction bases numbered 3, after V lost 2 bases and J lost 0 bases. The CDR3 length is 18 residues. The CDR3 nucleotides read TGTGCCAGCAGTTTACGGACTAGCGGGAGGCACTCCTACAATGAGCAGTTCTTC. It translates to CASSLRTSGRHSYNEQFF.

The chain carries TRBV11-2 and TRBJ2-5; no definite D call. This CDR3 has 11 residues. Trimming shortened V by 2 bases and J by 6 bases, and 4 bases separated the two germline ends. The V gene's germline CDR1 is SGHAT and CDR2 FQNNGV. The CDR3 loop is CASSLMKTQYF. As DNA, the CDR3 is TGTGCCAGCAGCTTAATGAAGACCCAGTACTTC.

This clone has a handful of counts. The chain employs TRBV7-2 and TRBJ1-5; D not resolved. The CDR3 length is 13 residues. Germline CDR1 and CDR2: SGHTA and FQGNSA. Trimming removed 0 bases from V and 4 bases from J, with 4 bases in between. In DNA form, the CDR3 reads TGTGCCAGCAGCTTAGCCCGAAATCAGCCCCAGCATTTT. It is translated as CASSLARNQPQHF.

The rearrangement uses TRBV5-1 and TRBJ1-2; weak D call: TRBD1 (6 bases). The CDR3 has 15 amino acids. V dropped 6 bases and J dropped 4 bases, with 19 bases sitting between them. The germline V gene encodes CDR1 SGHRS and CDR2 YFSETQ. CDR3 residues: CASKIGQGRPYGYTF. The DNA for the CDR3 is TGCGCCAGCAAGATAGGGCAGGGGAGGCCCTATGGCTACACCTTC.

This clone occurred many times. This sequence joins TRBV7-9 and TRBJ2-1; D is undetermined. V was pared by 4 bases and J by 0 bases, with 7 bases between. CDR3 length: 14 amino acids. Germline V gives CDR1 SEHNR, CDR2 FQNEAQ (reference sequence). CDR3 loop: CASSSQSSYNEQFF. In DNA, the CDR3 is TGTGCCAGCAGCTCCCAGAGCTCCTACAATGAGCAGTTCTTC.

The chain is built from TRBV30 and TRBJ2-4, with 11 bases fitting TRBD2. The junction had 4 bases not matched to a gene; V was cut back by 3 bases and J by 6 bases. Germline CDR1 and CDR2: GTSNPN and SVGIG (reference sequence). CDR3 length equals 14 residues. In DNA, the CDR3 is TGTGCCTGGAGGGGACTAGCGGCATCAAACATTCAGTACTTC. This codes for CAWRGLAASNIQYF. Complete variable domain (other parts from reference TRBV30 and TRBJ2-4): SQTIHQWPATLVQPVGSPLSLECTVEGTSNPNLYWYRQAAGRGLQLLFYSVGIGQISSEVPQNLSASRPQDRQFILSSKKLLLSDSGFYLCAWRGLAASNIQYFGAGTRLSVL.

The chain links TRBV5-1 to TRBJ1-4, with D perhaps TRBD1 (5 bases). CDR1 is SGHRS and CDR2 is YFSETQ in the germline V gene. This CDR3 comprises 16 residues. V was shortened by 4 bases and J by 0 bases, with 13 bases between the two germline ends. The CDR3 DNA sequence: TGCGCCAGCAGCCGGGACCGACAGACAACTAATGAAAAACTGTTTTTT. It is translated as CASSRDRQTTNEKLFF.

The gene calls are TRBV7-9 and TRBJ2-7; D is unclear. Trimming took off 5 bases at V and 0 bases at J, with 11 bases between the two ends. Germline CDR1 is SEHNR and CDR2 is FQNEAQ (reference sequence). This CDR3 region has 14 residues. The CDR3 DNA reads TGTGCCAGCAGCCCCGACGGAGCCTCCTACGAGCAGTACTTC. It specifies CASSPDGASYEQYF.